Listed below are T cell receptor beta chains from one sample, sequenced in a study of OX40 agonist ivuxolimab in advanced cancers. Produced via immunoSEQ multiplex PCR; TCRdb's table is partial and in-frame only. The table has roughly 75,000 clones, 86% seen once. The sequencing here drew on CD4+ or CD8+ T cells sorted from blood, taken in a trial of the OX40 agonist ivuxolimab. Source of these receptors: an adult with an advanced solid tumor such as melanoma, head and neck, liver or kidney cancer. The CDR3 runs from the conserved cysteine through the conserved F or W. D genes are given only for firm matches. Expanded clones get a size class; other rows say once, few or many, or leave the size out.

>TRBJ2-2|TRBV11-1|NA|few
TGTGCCAGCAGCTTAGGGTTAGCGGCCGGGGAGCTGTTTTTT
CASSLGLAAGELFF
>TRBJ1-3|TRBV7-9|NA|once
TGTGCCAGTAACACAGGGACAGGAAACACCATATATTTT
CASNTGTGNTIYF
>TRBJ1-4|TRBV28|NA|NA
TGTGCCAGCAGCACCAGAAAGGGCCCAACTAATGAAAAACTGTTTTTT
CASSTRKGPTNEKLFF
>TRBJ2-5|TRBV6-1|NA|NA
TGTGCCAGCAGTCTGGCTGCTCGGGCAGAAGAGACCCAGTACTTC
CASSLAARAEETQYF
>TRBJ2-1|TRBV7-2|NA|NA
TGTGCCAGCAGCTTAGCTATGGGCTCCTACAATGAGCAGTTCTTC
CASSLAMGSYNEQFF
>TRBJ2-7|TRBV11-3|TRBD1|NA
TGTGCCAGCAGCCCCCAGGGACAGGGGGCGTACGAGCAGTACTTC
CASSPQGQGAYEQYF
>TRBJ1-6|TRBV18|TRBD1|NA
TGTGCCAGCTCACCAGGACAGGGCCCTTCACCCCTCCACTTT
CASSPGQGPSPLHF
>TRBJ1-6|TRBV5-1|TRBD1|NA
TGCGCCAGCAGCGGAGGACAGGGATCCTATAATTCACCCCTCCACTTT
CASSGGQGSYNSPLHF
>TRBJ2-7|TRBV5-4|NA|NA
TGTGCCAGCAGCCTTCGACCGAAGGGGGAGCAGTACTTC
CASSLRPKGEQYF
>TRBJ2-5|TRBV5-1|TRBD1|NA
TGCGCCAGCAGCTTGGGGGGACAGGTTCAAGAGACCCAGTACTTC
CASSLGGQVQETQYF
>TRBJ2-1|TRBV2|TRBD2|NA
TGTGCCAGCAGTCGGGACTACAGCAACTACAATGAGCAGTTCTTC
CASSRDYSNYNEQFF
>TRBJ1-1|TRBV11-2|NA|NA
TGTGCCAGCAGCTTTAAAGGGGAAACTGAAGCTTTCTTT
CASSFKGETEAFF
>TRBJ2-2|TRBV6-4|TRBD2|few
TGTGCCAGCAGTGGACTAGCTGGCGGGGAGCTGTTTTTT
CASSGLAGGELFF
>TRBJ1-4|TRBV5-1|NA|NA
TGCGCCAGCAGCTCTGCAACTAATGAAAAACTGTTTTTT
CASSSATNEKLFF
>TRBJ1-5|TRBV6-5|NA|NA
TGTGCCAGCGAAGAAGACCCGGGCATTCAGCCCCAGCATTTT
CASEEDPGIQPQHF
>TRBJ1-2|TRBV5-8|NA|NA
TGTGCCAGCAGCTTGTTCGGTAGGGCGAGAATGCGGGTAGACGGCTACACCTTC
CASSLFGRARMRVDGYTF
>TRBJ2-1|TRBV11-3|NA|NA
TGTGCCAGCAGCTTAGATGGGGTACTGGGAGAGCAGTTCTTC
CASSLDGVLGEQFF
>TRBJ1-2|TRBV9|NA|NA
TGTGCCAGCAGCGTAGACGCGGACTCTAACTATGGCTACACCTTC
CASSVDADSNYGYTF
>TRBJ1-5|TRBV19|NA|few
TGTGCCAGTAGTAGGGACCGTAGCAATCAGCCCCAGCATTTT
CASSRDRSNQPQHF
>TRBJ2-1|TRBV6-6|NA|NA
TGTGCCAGCAGTTACTCGATTAGGTACAATGAGCAGTTCTTC
CASSYSIRYNEQFF
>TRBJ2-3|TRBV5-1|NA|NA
TGCGCCAGCAGCTTGTTAGGCGGGGTCAGCACAGATACGCAGTATTTT
CASSLLGGVSTDTQYF
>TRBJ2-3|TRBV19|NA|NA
TGTGCCAGTAGTGCGGGACTGGTCGCGCAGTATTTT
CASSAGLVAQYF
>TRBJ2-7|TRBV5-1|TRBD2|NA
TGCGCCAGCGCGGACCCAAGTGGGGGGGACGAGCAGTACTTC
CASADPSGGDEQYF
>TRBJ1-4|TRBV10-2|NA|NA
TGCGCCAGCAGATCGCCCGGGACTAATGAAAAACTGTTTTTT
CASRSPGTNEKLFF
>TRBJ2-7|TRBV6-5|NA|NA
TGTGCCAGCAGGTCACAGGGGAGGGAGCAGTACTTC
CASRSQGREQYF
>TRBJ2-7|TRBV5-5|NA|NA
TGTGCCAGCAGCTCGGCACTACCTTCCTACGAGCAGTACTTC
CASSSALPSYEQYF
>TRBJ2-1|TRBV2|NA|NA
TGTGCCAGCAGTGAACGTAGGGAGACTGAGCAGTTCTTC
CASSERRETEQFF
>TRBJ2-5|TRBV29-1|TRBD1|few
TGCAGCGTTGGAAGGCAGGGGGTCGAGACCCAGTACTTC
CSVGRQGVETQYF
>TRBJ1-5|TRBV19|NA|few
TGTGCCAGTAGCGGACAGTTTGGCAATCAGCCCCAGCATTTT
CASSGQFGNQPQHF
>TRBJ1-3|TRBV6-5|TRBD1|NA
TGTGCCAGCAGCCCAGGGACAGCTGGAAACACCATATATTTT
CASSPGTAGNTIYF
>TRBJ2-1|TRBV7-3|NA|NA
TGTGCCAGCAGCCCCCCCGGTGAGGGTGAGCAGTTCTTC
CASSPPGEGEQFF
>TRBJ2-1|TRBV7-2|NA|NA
TGTGCCAGCAGCTTACAGGGTAGCTCCTACAATGAGCAGTTCTTC
CASSLQGSSYNEQFF
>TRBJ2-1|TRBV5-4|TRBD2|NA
TGTGCCAGCACCCGGGACTATGTTAACAATGAGCAGTTCTTC
CASTRDYVNNEQFF
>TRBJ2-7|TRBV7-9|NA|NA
TGTGCCAGCAGCTACACGGGGTACGAGCAGTACTTC
CASSYTGYEQYF
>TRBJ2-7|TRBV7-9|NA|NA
TGTGCCAGCAGAACAGGAGGGACCTACGAGCAGTACTTC
CASRTGGTYEQYF
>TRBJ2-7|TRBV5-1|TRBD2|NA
TGCGCCAGCAGCCCCGCCGCGGTAGCGGGAGTCTACGAGCAGTACTTC
CASSPAAVAGVYEQYF
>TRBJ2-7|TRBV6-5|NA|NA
TGTGCCAGCAGTCCCCATAGGGGTGGCTACGAGCAGTACTTC
CASSPHRGGYEQYF
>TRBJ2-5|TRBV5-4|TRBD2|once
TGTGCCAGCAGCTTGGCCCGAAGTAGCGGGCAAGAGACCCAGTACTTC
CASSLARSSGQETQYF
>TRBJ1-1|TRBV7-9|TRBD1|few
TGTGCCAGCAGCAGGGGGCTCACTGAAGCTTTCTTT
CASSRGLTEAFF
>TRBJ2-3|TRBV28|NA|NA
TGTGCCAGCAGCCTAGGGGTCGATTTCACAGATACGCAGTATTTT
CASSLGVDFTDTQYF
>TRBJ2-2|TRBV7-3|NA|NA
TGTGCCAGCAGCTTCACCCCGAACACCGGGGAGCTGTTTTTT
CASSFTPNTGELFF
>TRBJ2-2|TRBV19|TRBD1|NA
TGTGCCAGTAGTACGGACAGGGCAAACACCGGGGAGCTGTTTTTT
CASSTDRANTGELFF
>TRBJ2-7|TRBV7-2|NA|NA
TGTGCCAGCAGCCCAACCCGAAGCTCCTACGAGCAGTACTTC
CASSPTRSSYEQYF